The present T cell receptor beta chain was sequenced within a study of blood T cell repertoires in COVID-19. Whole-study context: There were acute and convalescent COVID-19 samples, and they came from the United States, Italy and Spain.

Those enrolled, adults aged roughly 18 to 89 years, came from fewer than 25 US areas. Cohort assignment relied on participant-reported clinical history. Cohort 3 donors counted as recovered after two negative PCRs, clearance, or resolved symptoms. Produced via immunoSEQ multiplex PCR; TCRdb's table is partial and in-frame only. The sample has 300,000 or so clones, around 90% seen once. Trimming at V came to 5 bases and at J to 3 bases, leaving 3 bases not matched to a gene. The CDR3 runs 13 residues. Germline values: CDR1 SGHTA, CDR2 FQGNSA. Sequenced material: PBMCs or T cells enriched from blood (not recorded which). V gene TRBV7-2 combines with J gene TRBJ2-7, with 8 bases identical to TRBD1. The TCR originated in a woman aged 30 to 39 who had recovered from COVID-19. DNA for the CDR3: TGTGCCAGCAGCCCCGGGACAGGCTACGAGCAGTACTTC. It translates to CASSPGTGYEQYF. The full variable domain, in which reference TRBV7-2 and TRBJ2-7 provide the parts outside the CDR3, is GAGVSQSPSNKVTEKGKDVELRCDPISGHTALYWYRQSLGQGLEFLIYFQGNSAPDKSGLPSDRFSAERTGGSVSTLTIQRTQQEDSAVYLCASSPGTGYEQYFGPGTRLTVT.